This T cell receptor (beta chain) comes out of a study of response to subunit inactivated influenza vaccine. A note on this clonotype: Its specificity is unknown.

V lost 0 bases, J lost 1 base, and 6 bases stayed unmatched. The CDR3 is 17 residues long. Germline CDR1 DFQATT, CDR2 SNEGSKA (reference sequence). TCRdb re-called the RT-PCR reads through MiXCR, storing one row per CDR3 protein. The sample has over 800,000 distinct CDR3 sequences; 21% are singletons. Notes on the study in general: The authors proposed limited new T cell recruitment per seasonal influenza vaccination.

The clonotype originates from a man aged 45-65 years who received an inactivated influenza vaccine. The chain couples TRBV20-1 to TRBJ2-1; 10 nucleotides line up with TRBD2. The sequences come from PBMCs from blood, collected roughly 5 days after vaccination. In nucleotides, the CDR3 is TGCAGTGCTAGAGACCTTCGGACTAGCGGTTCCTACAATGAGCAGTTCTTC. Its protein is CSARDLRTSGSYNEQFF.